These T cell receptor beta chains were read from a single sample in a study of shared clonotypes between healthy human individuals. Generated by immunoSEQ multiplex PCR, the TCRdb table keeps only in-frame clones and is missing some. The sample holds millions of clones, 90% to 95% seen once. Sample: naive CD4+ T cells sorted from blood. All receptors come from a man aged 18 to 35 in good health. Both conserved end residues are part of each CDR3. Fields, in order: CDR3 DNA, CDR3 protein, V gene, CDR3 length, clone size, D gene, J gene. D genes are given only for firm matches. Size values are once, few and many counts, or a class for expanded clones, and some rows have none.

CDR3 DNA: TGTGCCACCAGCCTCGACTCCTACGAGCAGTACTTC
CDR3 protein: CATSLDSYEQYF
V gene: TRBV15
CDR3 length: 12
clone size: -
D gene: -
J gene: TRBJ2-7

CDR3 DNA: TGTGCCAGCAGTTACACGCCGGGGGGTGAAAAACTGTTTTTT
CDR3 protein: CASSYTPGGEKLFF
V gene: TRBV6-5
CDR3 length: 14
clone size: -
D gene: -
J gene: TRBJ1-4

CDR3 DNA: TGTGCCAGCAGCGGTGGACTAGCGGGGACGAGCTCCTACAATGAGCAGTTCTTC
CDR3 protein: CASSGGLAGTSSYNEQFF
V gene: TRBV9
CDR3 length: 18
clone size: -
D gene: TRBD2
J gene: TRBJ2-1

CDR3 DNA: TGTGCCACCAGCAGAGGCAGGGGGGACTATGGCTACACCTTC
CDR3 protein: CATSRGRGDYGYTF
V gene: TRBV15
CDR3 length: 14
clone size: -
D gene: TRBD1
J gene: TRBJ1-2

CDR3 DNA: TGTGCCAGCAGCCTAGGGACAGAGATCTACGAGCAGTACTTC
CDR3 protein: CASSLGTEIYEQYF
V gene: TRBV5-4
CDR3 length: 14
clone size: -
D gene: TRBD1
J gene: TRBJ2-7

CDR3 DNA: TGTGCCACCAGCAGAGCCCTAGCGCCAAATTATGCTGATACGCAGTATTTT
CDR3 protein: CATSRALAPNYADTQYF
V gene: TRBV15
CDR3 length: 17
clone size: -
D gene: -
J gene: TRBJ2-3

CDR3 DNA: TGTGCTAGTGGTGCTATAGCGGCCCAAGAGACCCAGTACTTC
CDR3 protein: CASGAIAAQETQYF
V gene: TRBV12-5
CDR3 length: 14
clone size: -
D gene: -
J gene: TRBJ2-5

CDR3 DNA: TGTGCCAGCAGCTTCGGCAGGGGCCACGAGCAGTACTTC
CDR3 protein: CASSFGRGHEQYF
V gene: TRBV5-6
CDR3 length: 13
clone size: -
D gene: -
J gene: TRBJ2-7

CDR3 DNA: TGTGCCAGCAGTGACCACGACCAGCGGCGCGAGCAGTACTTC
CDR3 protein: CASSDHDQRREQYF
V gene: TRBV2
CDR3 length: 14
clone size: -
D gene: -
J gene: TRBJ2-7

CDR3 DNA: TGTGCCAGTAAGTTAACAGGGGGGACCTCCTCTGGGGCCAACGTCCTGACTTTC
CDR3 protein: CASKLTGGTSSGANVLTF
V gene: TRBV19
CDR3 length: 18
clone size: -
D gene: TRBD1
J gene: TRBJ2-6

CDR3 DNA: TGTGCCAGCTCAATTCGCACAGATACGCAGTATTTT
CDR3 protein: CASSIRTDTQYF
V gene: TRBV18
CDR3 length: 12
clone size: -
D gene: -
J gene: TRBJ2-3

CDR3 DNA: TGTGCCAGCAGGGGACAGGGAAGGGCCGGGGAGCTGTTTTTT
CDR3 protein: CASRGQGRAGELFF
V gene: TRBV27
CDR3 length: 14
clone size: once
D gene: TRBD1
J gene: TRBJ2-2

CDR3 DNA: TGTGCCAGCAGCCTAGCGGGGGGGATCTACGAGCAGTACTTC
CDR3 protein: CASSLAGGIYEQYF
V gene: TRBV2
CDR3 length: 14
clone size: -
D gene: TRBD2
J gene: TRBJ2-7

CDR3 DNA: TGTGCCAGCAGCATCAACAGGGGAGACACCATATATTTT
CDR3 protein: CASSINRGDTIYF
V gene: TRBV9
CDR3 length: 13
clone size: -
D gene: TRBD1
J gene: TRBJ1-3

CDR3 DNA: TGCGCCAGCAGCTTTCTAGCGGGAGGCTCCGGGGAGCTGTTTTTT
CDR3 protein: CASSFLAGGSGELFF
V gene: TRBV5-1
CDR3 length: 15
clone size: -
D gene: TRBD2
J gene: TRBJ2-2

CDR3 DNA: TGCGCCAGCAGCTTGGTAAAAAGCTTCGGGAGCTCCTACAATGAGCAGTTCTTC
CDR3 protein: CASSLVKSFGSSYNEQFF
V gene: TRBV5-1
CDR3 length: 18
clone size: -
D gene: -
J gene: TRBJ2-1

CDR3 DNA: TGTGCCAGCAGTTACTCAACGGGATATCAAGATACGCAGTATTTT
CDR3 protein: CASSYSTGYQDTQYF
V gene: TRBV6-5
CDR3 length: 15
clone size: -
D gene: -
J gene: TRBJ2-3

CDR3 DNA: TGTGCCTGGCGGGGAGTGGGTGGCTACACCTTC
CDR3 protein: CAWRGVGGYTF
V gene: TRBV30
CDR3 length: 11
clone size: -
D gene: -
J gene: TRBJ1-2

CDR3 DNA: TGTGCCAGCAGCTACACCACGGGGGCACGGTACGAGCAGTACTTC
CDR3 protein: CASSYTTGARYEQYF
V gene: TRBV7-8
CDR3 length: 15
clone size: -
D gene: -
J gene: TRBJ2-7

CDR3 DNA: TGTGCCAGCAGCTTCGGACAGGGGAACACTGAAGCTTTCTTT
CDR3 protein: CASSFGQGNTEAFF
V gene: TRBV7-2
CDR3 length: 14
clone size: -
D gene: TRBD1
J gene: TRBJ1-1

CDR3 DNA: TGTGCCTGGAGCGCAGGGGAAGCGGCCTACGAGCAGTACTTC
CDR3 protein: CAWSAGEAAYEQYF
V gene: TRBV30
CDR3 length: 14
clone size: -
D gene: -
J gene: TRBJ2-7

CDR3 DNA: TGTGCCAGCAGCCAAGAAATCGGGAGAAAACTGTTTTTT
CDR3 protein: CASSQEIGRKLFF
V gene: TRBV4-2
CDR3 length: 13
clone size: -
D gene: -
J gene: TRBJ1-4

CDR3 DNA: TGTGCCAGCAGCATGGGACAGCAGAATCAGCCCCAGCATTTT
CDR3 protein: CASSMGQQNQPQHF
V gene: TRBV28
CDR3 length: 14
clone size: -
D gene: TRBD1
J gene: TRBJ1-5

CDR3 DNA: TGCAGCGTTGAAGATCCGGGTCAGCCCCAGCATTTT
CDR3 protein: CSVEDPGQPQHF
V gene: TRBV29-1
CDR3 length: 12
clone size: -
D gene: -
J gene: TRBJ1-5

CDR3 DNA: TGTGCAAGTCGCTCCCCCTCCGGTTATAGCAATCAGCCCCAGCATTTT
CDR3 protein: CASRSPSGYSNQPQHF
V gene: TRBV12-2
CDR3 length: 16
clone size: -
D gene: -
J gene: TRBJ1-5

CDR3 DNA: TGTGCCAGCAGTTATGGGGGAGGGTTATCCCCAGCTTTCTTT
CDR3 protein: CASSYGGGLSPAFF
V gene: TRBV6-5
CDR3 length: 14
clone size: -
D gene: -
J gene: TRBJ1-1